This note documents a single T cell receptor beta chain sequence. Its antigen is unidentified. The CDR3 length is 14 residues. Germline-derived CDR1 and CDR2 are MGHDK and SYGVNS. Between the trimmed V and J ends, which lost 5 bases and 4 bases, there was a span of 14 bases. This entry is derived from a study of blood T cells in healthy people across ages. Overall study results and limits: From one million sequenced T cells, diversity estimates were lower bounds.

The second PCR ran roughly 7 to 11 cycles with a sample-barcoded 5' primer and J-beta primers. TCRdb redid the calling of the 5' RACE reads with MiXCR, one entry per CDR3 protein. The repertoire has roughly 500,000 distinct CDR3 sequences, 27% of them found once; the top ten carry approximately 17%. This clonotype originated in a woman in her 70s in good health. Material: blood. This rearrangement joins TRBV25-1 to TRBJ1-1; no definite D call. CDR3 sequence (DNA): TGTGCCAGCAGTTTTATAAGTCGGGGCACTGAAGCTTTCTTT. Its protein is CASSFISRGTEAFF.